This is a list of T cell receptor beta chains from one sample in a study of T cell responses to AZD1222 COVID-19 vaccine. Using immunoSEQ multiplex PCR, the repertoire was profiled, and TCRdb retains in-frame clones only, with some absent. The sample carries more than 100,000 clones, about 91% recorded once. Material: peripheral blood, obtained on day 0 of AZD1222 vaccination. All receptors come from an adult in good health. Each CDR3 is given with its conserved first and last residue. D genes are given only for firm matches. Clone sizes are given selectively: once, few, many, or a class where the clone is expanded.

j_gene | d_gene | v_gene | abundance | CDR3nt | CDR3aa
TRBJ2-3 | . | TRBV5-1 | . | TGCGCCAGCAGCTCAGGGGGGGCCTCTGGCACAGATACGCAGTATTTT | CASSSGGASGTDTQYF
TRBJ2-5 | . | TRBV18 | . | TGTGCCAGCTCACCTCCGAATGGGGGGATCCTCGAGACCCAGTACTTC | CASSPPNGGILETQYF
TRBJ2-2 | TRBD1 | TRBV18 | . | TGTGCCAGCTCACGCCTCACAGGGGCGAACACCGGGGAGCTGTTTTTT | CASSRLTGANTGELFF
TRBJ1-2 | . | TRBV4-1 | . | TGCGCCAGCAGCCAAGTTGTCCAGGGCTTCGGTGGCTACACCTTC | CASSQVVQGFGGYTF
TRBJ1-4 | TRBD1 | TRBV18 | . | TGTGCCAGCTCACCCACAGGGGCGCGTAATGAAAAACTGTTTTTT | CASSPTGARNEKLFF
TRBJ1-5 | . | TRBV3-1/TRBV3-2 | . | TGTGCCAGCAGCCAAGGAGCTGGGGGCAATCAGCCCCAGCATTTT | CASSQGAGGNQPQHF
TRBJ1-3 | TRBD1 | TRBV30 | once | TGTGCCTGGAGTGCGGGACAGGGGGGTGGAAACACCATATATTTT | CAWSAGQGGGNTIYF
TRBJ2-1 | . | TRBV11-1 | . | TGTGCCAGCAGCCCCCCAGGGGCAAGGTCCTACAATGAGCAGTTCTTC | CASSPPGARSYNEQFF
TRBJ1-1 | . | TRBV7-9 | . | TGTGCCAGCAGCCGAGGGGGTCGTGGAGCTTTCTTT | CASSRGGRGAFF
TRBJ1-2 | TRBD1 | TRBV4-1 | once | TGCGCCAGCAGCCCCCAGGACAGGGCGACTAACTATGGCTACACCTTC | CASSPQDRATNYGYTF
TRBJ2-1 | TRBD2 | TRBV27 | . | TGTGCCAGCAGTTTAGCGGGGGGCCTGAATCCCTACAATGAGCAGTTCTTC | CASSLAGGLNPYNEQFF
TRBJ1-1 | . | TRBV6-6 | . | TGTGCCAGCAGGAAGTCAGGGGAGAACACTGAAGCTTTCTTT | CASRKSGENTEAFF
TRBJ2-6 | . | TRBV5-4 | . | TGTGCCAGCAGCTTTATAAGGGGCGCCGGGGCCAACGTCCTGACTTTC | CASSFIRGAGANVLTF
TRBJ1-2 | . | TRBV5-6 | . | TGTGCCAGCAGCTTGGAACAGGGCTACACCTTC | CASSLEQGYTF
TRBJ2-3 | . | TRBV21-1 | . | TGTGCCTCGGTTCAGGACTTCGCACTGATGACTAGCACAGATACGCAGTATTTT | CASVQDFALMTSTDTQYF
TRBJ2-5 | . | TRBV20-1 | . | TGCAGTGCTAGTGCGGTTTTAGAGACCCAGTACTTC | CSASAVLETQYF
TRBJ1-5 | . | TRBV6-5 | . | TGTGCCAGCAGCCTTCGATTGAGGCCCCAGCATTTT | CASSLRLRPQHF
TRBJ1-1 | . | TRBV5-1 | . | TGCGCCAGCAGCATTTCCACCATGAACACTGAAGCTTTCTTT | CASSISTMNTEAFF
TRBJ1-2 | . | TRBV5-4 | . | TGTGCCAGCAGCTTGGCCTTCAGGGAGGGCTACACCTTC | CASSLAFREGYTF
TRBJ1-2 | TRBD1 | TRBV6-1 | . | TGTGCCGCCAGACAGGGCCTAGAATGGGGCTACACCTTC | CAARQGLEWGYTF
TRBJ2-2 | . | TRBV19 | . | TGTGCCAGTAGTATCTGGCAGTCGTCCACCGGGGAGCTGTTTTTT | CASSIWQSSTGELFF
TRBJ1-1 | . | TRBV2 | . | TGTGCCACGGGCTGGCAGGGCCCTGAAGCTTTCTTT | CATGWQGPEAFF
TRBJ2-1 | . | TRBV4-3 | once | TGCGCCAGCAGCCAATCCTACGGCGGCAATGAGCAGTTCTTC | CASSQSYGGNEQFF
TRBJ2-5 | . | TRBV30 | . | TGTGCCTGGAGTAGGGTCGCGGTTGGGTACAGGGAGACCCAGTACTTC | CAWSRVAVGYRETQYF
TRBJ1-1 | TRBD1 | TRBV27 | . | TGTGCCAGCAGTCGTCCCGGGACAGGGCCGAACACTGAAGCTTTCTTT | CASSRPGTGPNTEAFF
TRBJ1-1 | TRBD1 | TRBV11-3 | once | TGTGCCAGCAGCTTCTCCGGGACAGCGAACACTGAAGCTTTCTTT | CASSFSGTANTEAFF
TRBJ1-5 | . | TRBV7-2 | . | TGTGCCAGCAGCTTAGTGGCAGTTAGCAATCAGCCCCAGCATTTT | CASSLVAVSNQPQHF
TRBJ1-4 | . | TRBV7-9 | . | TGTGCCAGCAGCCTAGGCCTAGGCTCAGTGTTTTTT | CASSLGLGSVFF
TRBJ2-1 | . | TRBV11-2 | . | TGTGCCAGCAGCTTTGGGGTAAGGGCGCCAAGCTCCTACAATGAGCAGTTCTTC | CASSFGVRAPSSYNEQFF
TRBJ2-3 | TRBD2 | TRBV24-1 | . | TGTGCCACCAGTGACCATCTGACTAGCGGGAGACCGACAGATACGCAGTATTTT | CATSDHLTSGRPTDTQYF
TRBJ1-2 | TRBD1 | TRBV7-9 | . | TGTGCCAGCAGCCCGGGACAGGCGTATGGCTACACCTTC | CASSPGQAYGYTF